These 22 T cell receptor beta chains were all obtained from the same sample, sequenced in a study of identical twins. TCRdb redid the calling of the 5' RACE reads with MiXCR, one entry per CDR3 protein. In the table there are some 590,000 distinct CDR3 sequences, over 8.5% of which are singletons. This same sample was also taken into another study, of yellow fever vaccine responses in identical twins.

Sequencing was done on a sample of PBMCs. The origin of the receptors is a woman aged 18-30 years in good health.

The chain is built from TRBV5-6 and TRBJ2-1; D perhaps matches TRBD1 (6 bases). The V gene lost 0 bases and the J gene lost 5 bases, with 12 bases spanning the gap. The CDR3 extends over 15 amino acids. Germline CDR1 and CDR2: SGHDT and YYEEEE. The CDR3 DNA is TGTGCCAGCAGCTTGGCCTCCCAGGGGCACAATGAGCAGTTCTTC. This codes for CASSLASQGHNEQFF.

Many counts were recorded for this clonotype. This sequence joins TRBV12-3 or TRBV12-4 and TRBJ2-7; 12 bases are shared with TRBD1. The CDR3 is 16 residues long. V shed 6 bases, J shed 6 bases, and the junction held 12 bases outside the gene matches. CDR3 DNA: TGTGCCAGCAGCCGCCGGGACAGGGGGCGAGTAAGCGAGCAGTACTTC. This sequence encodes CASSRRDRGRVSEQYF.

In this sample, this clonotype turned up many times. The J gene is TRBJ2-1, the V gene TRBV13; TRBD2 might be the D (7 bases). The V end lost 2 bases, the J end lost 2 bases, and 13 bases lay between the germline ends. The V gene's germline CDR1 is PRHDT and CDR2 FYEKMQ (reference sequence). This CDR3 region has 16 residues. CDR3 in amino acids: CASSLTAGAPYNEQFF. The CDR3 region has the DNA TGTGCCAGCAGCTTAACGGCGGGGGCGCCCTACAATGAGCAGTTCTTC.

The CDR3, as DNA: TGTGCTAGTGGTTTGGCCGACAGGGTAGCGCAGTATTTT. This sequence encodes CASGLADRVAQYF. The V gene is TRBV12-5, the J gene TRBJ2-3; 7 bases align to TRBD1. V lost 1 base and J lost 10; bases outside the gene matches: 5. The CDR3 totals 13 residues. Germline V gene data show CDR1 as LGHNT and CDR2 as FRNRAP. Using reference TRBV12-5 and TRBJ2-3 for the parts outside the CDR3, the full variable domain is DARVTQTPRHKVTEMGQEVTMRCQPILGHNTVFWYRQTMMQGLELLAYFRNRAPLDDSGMPKDRFSAEMPDATLATLKIQPSEPRDSAVYFCASGLADRVAQYFGPGTRLTVL.

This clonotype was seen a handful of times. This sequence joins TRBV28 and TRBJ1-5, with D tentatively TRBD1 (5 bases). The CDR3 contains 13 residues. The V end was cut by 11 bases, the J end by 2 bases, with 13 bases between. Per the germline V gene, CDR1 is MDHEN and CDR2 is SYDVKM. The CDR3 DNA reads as TGTGCCGGACAAGGTAACGGCAATCAGCCCCAGCATTTT. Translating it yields CAGQGNGNQPQHF.

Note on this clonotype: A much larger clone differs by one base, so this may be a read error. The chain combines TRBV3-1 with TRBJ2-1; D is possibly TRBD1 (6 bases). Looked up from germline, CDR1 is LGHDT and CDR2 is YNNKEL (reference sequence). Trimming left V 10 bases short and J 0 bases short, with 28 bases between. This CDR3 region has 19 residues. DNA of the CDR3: TGTGCCATCAGTTTAGCGCTAGGGGGTGCCCCTAGCTCCTACAATGAGCAGTTCTTC. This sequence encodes CAISLALGGAPSSYNEQFF.

The CDR3 region has the DNA TGTGCCAGCAGTATAGGGGGGACTAGCGGGACCTACGAGCAGTACTTC. The encoded protein is CASSIGGTSGTYEQYF. This chain joins TRBV6-1 and TRBJ2-7; 13 bases align to TRBD2. Germline V gene sequence: CDR1 MNHNS, CDR2 SASEGT. The length of the CDR3 is 16 residues. V lost 5 bases and J lost 2; bases outside the gene matches: 6.

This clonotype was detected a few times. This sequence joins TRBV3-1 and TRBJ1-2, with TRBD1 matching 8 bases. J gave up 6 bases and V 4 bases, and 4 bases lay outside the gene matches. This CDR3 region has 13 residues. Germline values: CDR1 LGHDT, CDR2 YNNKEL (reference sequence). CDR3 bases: TGTGCCAGCAGCCGACAGGGGTTCAATGGCTACACCTTC. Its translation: CASSRQGFNGYTF.

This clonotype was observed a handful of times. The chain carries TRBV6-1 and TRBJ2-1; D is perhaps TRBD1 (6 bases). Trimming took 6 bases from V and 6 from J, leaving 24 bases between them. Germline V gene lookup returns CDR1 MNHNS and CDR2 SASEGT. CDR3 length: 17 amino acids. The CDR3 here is CASSALKGQTRVNEQFF. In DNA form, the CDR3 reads TGTGCCAGCAGCGCCCTTAAAGGACAGACCCGGGTCAATGAGCAGTTCTTC.

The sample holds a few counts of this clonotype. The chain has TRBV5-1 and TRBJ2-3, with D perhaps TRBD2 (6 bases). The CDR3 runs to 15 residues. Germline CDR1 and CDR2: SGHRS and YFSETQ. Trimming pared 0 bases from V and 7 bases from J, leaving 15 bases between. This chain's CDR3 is CASSLGRDPSYTQYF. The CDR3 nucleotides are TGCGCCAGCAGCTTGGGGCGGGATCCATCCTATACGCAGTATTTT. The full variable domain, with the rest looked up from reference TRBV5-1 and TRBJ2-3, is KAGVTQTPRYLIKTRGQQVTLSCSPISGHRSVSWYQQTPGQGLQFLFEYFSETQRNKGNFPGRFSGRQFSNSRSEMNVSTLELGDSALYLCASSLGRDPSYTQYFGPGTRLTVL.

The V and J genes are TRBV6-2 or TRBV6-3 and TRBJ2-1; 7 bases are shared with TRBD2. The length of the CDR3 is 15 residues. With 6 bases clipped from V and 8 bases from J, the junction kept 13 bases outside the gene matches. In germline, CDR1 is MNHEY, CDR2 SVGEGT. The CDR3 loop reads CASRSVAGEGYEQFF. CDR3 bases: TGTGCCAGCAGATCGGTTGCGGGAGAAGGGTATGAGCAGTTCTTC.

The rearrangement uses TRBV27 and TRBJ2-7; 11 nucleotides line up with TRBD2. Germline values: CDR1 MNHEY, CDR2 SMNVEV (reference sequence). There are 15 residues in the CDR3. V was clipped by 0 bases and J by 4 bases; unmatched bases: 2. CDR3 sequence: CASSLSTSGTYEQYF. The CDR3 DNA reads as TGTGCCAGCAGTTTATCGACTAGCGGGACGTACGAGCAGTACTTC.

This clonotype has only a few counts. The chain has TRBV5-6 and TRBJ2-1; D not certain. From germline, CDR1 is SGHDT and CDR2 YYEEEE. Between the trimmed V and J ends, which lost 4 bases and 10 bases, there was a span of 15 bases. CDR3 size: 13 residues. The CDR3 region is CASSVRISGEQFF. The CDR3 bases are TGTGCCAGCAGCGTTAGGATATCAGGCGAGCAGTTCTTC.

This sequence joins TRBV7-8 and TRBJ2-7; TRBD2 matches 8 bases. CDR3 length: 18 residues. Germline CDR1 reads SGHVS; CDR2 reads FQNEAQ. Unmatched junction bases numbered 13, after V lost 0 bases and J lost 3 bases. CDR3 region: CASSLARVPGLGGYEQYF. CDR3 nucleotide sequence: TGTGCCAGCAGCTTAGCGCGCGTACCGGGACTAGGTGGCTACGAGCAGTACTTC.

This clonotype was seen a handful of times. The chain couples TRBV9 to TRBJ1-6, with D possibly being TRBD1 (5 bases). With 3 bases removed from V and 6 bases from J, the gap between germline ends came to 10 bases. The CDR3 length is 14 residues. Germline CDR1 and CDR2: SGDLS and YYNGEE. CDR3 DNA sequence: TGTGCCAGCAGCGAGGGACCCATTAATTCACCCCTCCACTTT. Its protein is CASSEGPINSPLHF.

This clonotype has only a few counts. The CDR3: CASSQVSGSSYNEQFF. For the CDR3, the DNA is TGTGCCAGCAGCCAAGTCAGCGGTAGCTCCTACAATGAGCAGTTCTTC. The chain combines TRBV14 with TRBJ2-1; perhaps TRBD2 as D (5 bases). Germline-derived CDR1 and CDR2 are SGHDN and FVKESK. Trimming removed 1 base at V and 0 bases at J, with 10 bases between. There are 16 residues in the CDR3.

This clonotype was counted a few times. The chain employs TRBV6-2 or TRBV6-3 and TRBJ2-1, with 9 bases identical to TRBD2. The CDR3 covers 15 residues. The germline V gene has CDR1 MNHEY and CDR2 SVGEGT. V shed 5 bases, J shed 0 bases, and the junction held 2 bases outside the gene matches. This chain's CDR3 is CASSPREGSYNEQFF. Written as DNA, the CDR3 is TGTGCCAGCAGTCCGCGGGAGGGCTCCTACAATGAGCAGTTCTTC.

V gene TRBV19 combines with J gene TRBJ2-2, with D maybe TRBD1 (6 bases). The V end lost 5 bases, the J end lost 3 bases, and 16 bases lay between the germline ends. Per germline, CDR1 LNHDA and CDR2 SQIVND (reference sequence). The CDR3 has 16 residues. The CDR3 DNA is TGTGCCAGTAGTGCCACCCGGGACACGTACACCGGGGAGCTGTTTTTT. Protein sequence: CASSATRDTYTGELFF.

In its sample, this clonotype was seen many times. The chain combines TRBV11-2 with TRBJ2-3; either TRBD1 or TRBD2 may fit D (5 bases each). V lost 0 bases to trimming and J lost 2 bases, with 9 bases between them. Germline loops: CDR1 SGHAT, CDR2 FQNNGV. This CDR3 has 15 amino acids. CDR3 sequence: CASSLEGVLTDTQYF. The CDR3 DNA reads TGTGCCAGCAGCTTAGAGGGGGTGCTCACAGATACGCAGTATTTT.

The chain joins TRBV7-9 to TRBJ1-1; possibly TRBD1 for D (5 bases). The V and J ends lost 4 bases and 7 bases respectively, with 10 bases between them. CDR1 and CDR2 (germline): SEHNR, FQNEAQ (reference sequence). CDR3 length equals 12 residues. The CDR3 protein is CASSSQGYEAFF. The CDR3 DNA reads TGTGCCAGCAGCTCCCAGGGATATGAAGCTTTCTTT.

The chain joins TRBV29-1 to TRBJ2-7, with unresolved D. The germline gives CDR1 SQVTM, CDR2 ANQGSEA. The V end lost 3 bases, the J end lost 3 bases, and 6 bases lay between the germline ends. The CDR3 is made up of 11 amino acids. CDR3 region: CSVEHLYEQYF. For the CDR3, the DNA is TGCAGCGTTGAGCACCTCTACGAGCAGTACTTC.

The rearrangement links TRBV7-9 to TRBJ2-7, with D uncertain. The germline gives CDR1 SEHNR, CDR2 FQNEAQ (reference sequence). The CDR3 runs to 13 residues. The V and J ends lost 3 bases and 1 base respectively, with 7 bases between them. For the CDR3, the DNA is TGTGCCAGCAGCTTTGTCGGGTCCTACGAGCAGTACTTC. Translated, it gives CASSFVGSYEQYF.